The 19 T cell receptor beta chains reported below all come from one sample, sequenced in a study of blood T cell repertoires in COVID-19. The repertoire was sequenced with immunoSEQ multiplex PCR; TCRdb's copy has only in-frame clones and lacks some. The table lists around 68,000 clones, around 90% of them singletons, with almost 6.5% in the top ten. The specimen was peripheral blood. Source of these receptors: a woman in her forties or fifties with acute or convalescent COVID-19.

The count of this clone is one. This chain links TRBV5-1 with TRBJ1-5, with a tentative D call TRBD1 (5 bases). The V end was cut by 2 bases, the J end by 0 bases, with 9 bases between. Looked up from germline, CDR1 is SGHRS and CDR2 is YFSETQ. This CDR3 contains 15 residues. The CDR3, as DNA: TGCGCCAGCAGCTTCCTAGGGGATAGCAATCAGCCCCAGCATTTT. Its protein product is CASSFLGDSNQPQHF.

The V and J genes are TRBV7-2 and TRBJ1-2; 8 bases line up with TRBD1. Unmatched junction bases numbered 19, after V lost 0 bases and J lost 4 bases. The CDR3 runs to 20 residues. The germline V gene has CDR1 SGHTA and CDR2 FQGNSA. The DNA of the CDR3 is TGTGCCAGCAGCTTAGCGCGGTTTTTGTACGCGACAGGGGTGGGCTATGGCTACACCTTC. It specifies CASSLARFLYATGVGYGYTF.

The chain is built from TRBV7-2 and TRBJ2-7, with 8 positions matching TRBD2. The CDR3 runs 17 residues. The junction had 8 bases not matched to a gene; V was cut back by 1 base and J by 0 bases. Germline-derived CDR1 and CDR2 are SGHTA and FQGNSA. CDR3 DNA sequence: TGTGCCAGCAGCTTAGTTTTAAGCGGGAGTTCCTCCTACGAGCAGTACTTC. Translated, it gives CASSLVLSGSSSYEQYF. Based on the CDR3 plus reference TRBV7-2 and TRBJ2-7, the full variable domain is GAGVSQSPSNKVTEKGKDVELRCDPISGHTALYWYRQSLGQGLEFLIYFQGNSAPDKSGLPSDRFSAERTGGSVSTLTIQRTQQEDSAVYLCASSLVLSGSSSYEQYFGPGTRLTVT.

V is TRBV5-1 and J is TRBJ2-3, with a weak D call TRBD2 (6 bases). This CDR3 spans 14 amino acids. Looked up from germline, CDR1 is SGHRS and CDR2 is YFSETQ. The V end lost 3 bases, the J end lost 4 bases, and 12 bases lay between the germline ends. The CDR3 spells CASSWRGVADTQYF. DNA for the CDR3: TGCGCCAGCAGCTGGAGGGGAGTTGCAGATACGCAGTATTTT.

This clone appeared a single time. J is TRBJ1-6 and V is TRBV18, with TRBD1 matching over 9 bases. This CDR3 is built from 14 residues. Germline V lookup: CDR1 KGHSH, CDR2 LQKENI. V shed 3 bases and J 8 bases; nucleotides not matched to a gene: 2. CDR3 residues: CASSPGQGYSPLHF. The CDR3 coding sequence is TGTGCCAGCTCACCTGGACAGGGGTATTCACCCCTCCACTTT. Full variable domain (missing parts from reference TRBV18 and TRBJ1-6): NAGVMQNPRHLVRRRGQEARLRCSPMKGHSHVYWYRQLPEEGLKFMVYLQKENIIDESGMPKERFSAEFPKEGPSILRIQQVVRGDSAAYFCASSPGQGYSPLHFGNGTRLTVT.

V is TRBV3-1 (or the pseudogene TRBV3-2) and J is TRBJ1-2, with no clear D. The CDR3 extends over 12 amino acids. Germline CDR1 is LGHDT and CDR2 is YNNKEL (reference sequence). Trimming stripped 7 bases from V and 8 bases from J, with 14 bases between. The CDR3 loop is CASKPPGAGYTF. The DNA for the CDR3 is TGTGCCAGCAAACCCCCGGGAGCAGGCTACACCTTC.

A few counts support this clone. The rearrangement links TRBV5-1 to TRBJ1-1; D is ambiguous. Deletions cut 0 bases from V and 1 base from J, with 4 bases between. The germline CDR1 and CDR2 sequences are SGHRS and YFSETQ. The CDR3 extends over 13 amino acids. CDR3 coding DNA: TGCGCCAGCAGCTTGGCAGAGAACACTGAAGCTTTCTTT. Amino acids: CASSLAENTEAFF.

V and J are TRBV29-1 and TRBJ1-2; maybe TRBD1 (5 bases). The V end lost 3 bases, the J end lost 4 bases, and 12 bases lay between the germline ends. Germline assignment: CDR1 SQVTM and CDR2 ANQGSEA. This CDR3 comprises 13 residues. In nucleotides, the CDR3 is TGCAGCGTTGAGACAGATTTTTCCTATGGCTACACCTTC. Its translation: CSVETDFSYGYTF.

A single count supports this clone. CDR3 residues: CASSLLAGTGELFF. The CDR3 DNA reads as TGTGCCAGCAGCTTGCTAGCGGGAACCGGGGAGCTGTTTTTT. The J gene is TRBJ2-2, the V gene TRBV7-8, with 9 positions matching TRBD2. The V gene end was trimmed by 3 bases and the J gene end by 5 bases; junction bases not matched to a gene: 1. CDR3 length equals 14 residues. Germline values: CDR1 SGHVS, CDR2 FQNEAQ.

This chain links TRBV9 with TRBJ1-6; tentative D call: TRBD1 (5 bases). The CDR3 extends over 15 amino acids. Germline V gives CDR1 SGDLS, CDR2 YYNGEE. Trimming stripped 0 bases from V and 6 bases from J, with 10 bases between. The CDR3 bases are TGTGCCAGCAGCGTAGAGCCAGGGCTTAATTCACCCCTCCACTTT. Its protein is CASSVEPGLNSPLHF.

As concerns this clone: One end of the junction varies from germline; a read error may be responsible. V usage is TRBV3-1 (or the pseudogene TRBV3-2) and J usage is TRBJ1-1; 9 nucleotides agree with TRBD1. The CDR3 contains 12 residues. Per the germline V gene, CDR1 is LGHDT and CDR2 is YNNKEL (reference sequence). The chain's CDR3 is CASSQETGGPRF. CDR3 nucleotide sequence: TGTGCCAGCAGCCAAGAGACAGGGGGGCCCAGATTT.

This clone was counted once. The chain links TRBV6-2 or TRBV6-3 to TRBJ2-5; 12 bases agree with TRBD2. From germline, CDR1 is MNHEY and CDR2 SVGEGT. V trimming: 5 bases; J trimming: 2 bases; junction bases outside the gene matches: 9. The CDR3 covers 17 residues. The CDR3 region is CASSPTGLAGRQETQYF. CDR3 DNA: TGTGCCAGCAGTCCCACTGGACTAGCGGGACGTCAAGAGACCCAGTACTTC.

The chain has TRBV7-2 and TRBJ2-3; 7 bases fit TRBD1. Germline trimming cut 6 bases from V and 0 bases from J; bases unmatched to any gene: 6. Germline CDR1 is SGHTA and CDR2 is FQGNSA. CDR3 length: 15 amino acids. The CDR3 coding sequence is TGTGCCAGCAGAACTGACAGGGCTAGCACAGATACGCAGTATTTT. Translation: CASRTDRASTDTQYF. Variable domain in full (rest from reference TRBV7-2 and TRBJ2-3): GAGVSQSPSNKVTEKGKDVELRCDPISGHTALYWYRQSLGQGLEFLIYFQGNSAPDKSGLPSDRFSAERTGGSVSTLTIQRTQQEDSAVYLCASRTDRASTDTQYFGPGTRLTVL.

V and J are TRBV11-2 and TRBJ2-1; D is unresolved. The CDR3 totals 16 residues. Trimming left V 2 bases short and J 0 bases short, with 11 bases between. From germline, CDR1 is SGHAT and CDR2 FQNNGV. CDR3 amino acids: CASSLSVASSYNEQFF. The CDR3, as DNA: TGTGCCAGCAGCTTATCAGTTGCAAGCTCCTACAATGAGCAGTTCTTC.

This chain joins TRBV29-1 and TRBJ2-3; D might be TRBD1 (5 bases). V was shortened by 8 bases and J by 5 bases, with 20 bases between the two germline ends. Germline V lookup: CDR1 SQVTM, CDR2 ANQGSEA. The CDR3 runs 14 residues. In DNA, the CDR3 is TGCAGCCCCTCCGGGCCCCAGCAGGGAGATACGCAGTATTTT. Protein sequence: CSPSGPQQGDTQYF.

V is TRBV19 and J is TRBJ1-2, with D maybe TRBD1 (5 bases). Looked up from germline, CDR1 is LNHDA and CDR2 is SQIVND (reference sequence). CDR3 length equals 13 residues. V lost 7 bases and J lost 5, with 14 bases in between. For the CDR3, the DNA is TGTGCCAGTACGACAGTCACCGATTATGGCTACACCTTC. Encoded protein: CASTTVTDYGYTF.

CDR3 loop: CASGNSGIEQFF. CDR3 in DNA: TGTGCTAGTGGTAATAGCGGGATAGAGCAGTTCTTC. V and J are TRBV12-5 and TRBJ2-1; 8 nucleotides align to TRBD2. CDR3 length: 12 residues. Trimming cost V 5 bases and J 10 bases; bases outside gene matches: 4. Per the germline V gene, CDR1 is LGHNT and CDR2 is FRNRAP.

The chain couples TRBV7-2 to TRBJ1-2; 7 nucleotides agree with TRBD1. The length of the CDR3 is 13 residues. With V trimmed by 5 bases and J by 4 bases, 4 bases remained unmatched. Looked up from germline, CDR1 is SGHTA and CDR2 is FQGNSA. This chain's CDR3 is CASSMGQRYGYTF. DNA of the CDR3: TGTGCCAGCAGCATGGGACAGCGCTATGGCTACACCTTC.

V is TRBV4-2 and J is TRBJ2-3; 10 bases are a match to TRBD2. Unmatched junction bases numbered 5, after V lost 6 bases and J lost 2 bases. The germline CDR1 and CDR2 sequences are LGHNA and YNFKEQ. This CDR3 is built from 15 residues. CDR3 bases: TGTGCCAGCAGGCTGACTAGCGGGCCCACAGATACGCAGTATTTT. Protein: CASRLTSGPTDTQYF.